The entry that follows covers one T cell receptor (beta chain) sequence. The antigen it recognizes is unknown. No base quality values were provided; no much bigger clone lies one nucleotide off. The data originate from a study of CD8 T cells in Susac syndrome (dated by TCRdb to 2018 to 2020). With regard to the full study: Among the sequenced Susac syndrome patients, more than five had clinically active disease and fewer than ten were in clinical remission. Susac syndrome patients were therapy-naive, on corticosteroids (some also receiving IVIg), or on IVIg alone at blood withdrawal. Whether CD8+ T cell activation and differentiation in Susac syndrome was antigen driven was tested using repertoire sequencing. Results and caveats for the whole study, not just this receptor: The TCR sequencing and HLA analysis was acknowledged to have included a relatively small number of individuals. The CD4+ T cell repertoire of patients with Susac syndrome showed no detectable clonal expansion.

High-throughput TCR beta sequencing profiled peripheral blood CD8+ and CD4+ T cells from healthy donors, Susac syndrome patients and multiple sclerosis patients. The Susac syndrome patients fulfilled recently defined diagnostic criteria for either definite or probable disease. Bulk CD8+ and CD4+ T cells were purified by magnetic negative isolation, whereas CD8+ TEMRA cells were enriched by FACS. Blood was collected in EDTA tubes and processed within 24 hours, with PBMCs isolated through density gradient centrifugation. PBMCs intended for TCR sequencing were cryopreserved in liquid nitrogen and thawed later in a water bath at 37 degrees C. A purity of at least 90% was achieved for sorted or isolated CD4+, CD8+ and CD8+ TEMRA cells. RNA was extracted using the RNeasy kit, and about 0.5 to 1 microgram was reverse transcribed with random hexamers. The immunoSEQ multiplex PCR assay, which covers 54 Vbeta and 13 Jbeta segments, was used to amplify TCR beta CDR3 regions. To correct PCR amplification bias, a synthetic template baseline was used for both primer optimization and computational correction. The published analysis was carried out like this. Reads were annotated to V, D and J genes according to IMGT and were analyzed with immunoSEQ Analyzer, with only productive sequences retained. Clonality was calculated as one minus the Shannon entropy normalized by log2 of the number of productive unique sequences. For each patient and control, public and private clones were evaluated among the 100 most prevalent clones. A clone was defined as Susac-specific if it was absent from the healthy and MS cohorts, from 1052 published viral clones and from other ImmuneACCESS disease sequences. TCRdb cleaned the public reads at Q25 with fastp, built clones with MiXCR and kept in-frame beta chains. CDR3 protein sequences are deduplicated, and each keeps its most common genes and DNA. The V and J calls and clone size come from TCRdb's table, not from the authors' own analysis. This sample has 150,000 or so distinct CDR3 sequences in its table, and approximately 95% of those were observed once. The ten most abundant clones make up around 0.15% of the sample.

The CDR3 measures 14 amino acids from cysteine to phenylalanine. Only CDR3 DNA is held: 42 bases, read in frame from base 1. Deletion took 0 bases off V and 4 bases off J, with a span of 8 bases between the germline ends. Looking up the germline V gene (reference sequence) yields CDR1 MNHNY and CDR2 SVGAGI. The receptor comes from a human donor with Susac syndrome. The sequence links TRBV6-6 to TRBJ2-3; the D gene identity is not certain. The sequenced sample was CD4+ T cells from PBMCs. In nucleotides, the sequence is TGTGCCAGCAGTTACTCGACGGGCGCAGATACGCAGTATTTT. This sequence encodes CASSYSTGADTQYF.